A selection of T cell receptor beta chains follows, all from one sample in a study of blood T cells in healthy people across ages. TCRdb ran MiXCR on the 5' RACE reads and lists one entry per CDR3 protein. Altogether about 1,800,000 distinct CDR3 sequences are present, 28% being singletons, with the ten largest covering 7.7%. The sequencing input was blood. All receptors derive from a young woman in good health. CDR3s include the opening cysteine and the closing phenylalanine or tryptophan. D genes are given only for firm matches. Size is stated for part of the rows, as once, few or many counts, or as a class when the clone is expanded.

CDR3nt: TGTGCCACCAGACTAGGGGTCGAGCAGTACTTC
CDR3aa: CATRLGVEQYF
abundance: NA
d_gene: NA
v_gene: TRBV2
j_gene: TRBJ2-7

CDR3nt: TGTGCCAGCAGCACGGGGACAGGGGACATTCCTAACTATGGCTACACCTTC
CDR3aa: CASSTGTGDIPNYGYTF
abundance: few
d_gene: TRBD1
v_gene: TRBV5-6
j_gene: TRBJ1-2

CDR3nt: TGTGCCAGCTCACCAACTTTGGACAGCAGTAACGAGCAGTACTTC
CDR3aa: CASSPTLDSSNEQYF
abundance: few
d_gene: NA
v_gene: TRBV18
j_gene: TRBJ2-7

CDR3nt: TGTGCCAGCAGTTCGACAGGGACCTATGGCTACACCTTC
CDR3aa: CASSSTGTYGYTF
abundance: many
d_gene: TRBD1
v_gene: TRBV12-3/TRBV12-4
j_gene: TRBJ1-2

CDR3nt: TGTGCCACCAGTGATGGGGCGGGAACTAATGAAAAACTGTTTTTT
CDR3aa: CATSDGAGTNEKLFF
abundance: many
d_gene: NA
v_gene: TRBV24-1
j_gene: TRBJ1-4

CDR3nt: TGCGCCAGCGGCCAGGACAGGGGCGGTTATGGCAACACCTTC
CDR3aa: CASGQDRGGYGNTF
abundance: NA
d_gene: TRBD1
v_gene: TRBV4-3
j_gene: TRBJ1-2

CDR3nt: TGCAGTGCTAGCGCCTCCCGCGGGGGGCACTACGAGCAGTACTTC
CDR3aa: CSASASRGGHYEQYF
abundance: many
d_gene: TRBD2
v_gene: TRBV20-1
j_gene: TRBJ2-7

CDR3nt: TGTGCCACCAGTGATTTCTCCAGGGGACAAGAGACCCAGTACTTC
CDR3aa: CATSDFSRGQETQYF
abundance: many
d_gene: NA
v_gene: TRBV24-1
j_gene: TRBJ2-5

CDR3nt: TGCGCCAGCAGCCGCCTCCTAGCGGGGACCTACGAGCAGTACTTC
CDR3aa: CASSRLLAGTYEQYF
abundance: many
d_gene: TRBD2
v_gene: TRBV4-3
j_gene: TRBJ2-7

CDR3nt: TGCAGTGCAGTCCGATCGGGCAACTCCTACGAGCAGTACTTC
CDR3aa: CSAVRSGNSYEQYF
abundance: NA
d_gene: NA
v_gene: TRBV20-1
j_gene: TRBJ2-7

CDR3nt: TGTGCCAGCAGTTTAGCCACCCGGGGCGAGCAGTACTTC
CDR3aa: CASSLATRGEQYF
abundance: NA
d_gene: NA
v_gene: TRBV12-3/TRBV12-4
j_gene: TRBJ2-7

CDR3nt: TGTGCCACCAGCGTGCGCCGGCGGCCCCAAGAGACCCAGTACTTC
CDR3aa: CATSVRRRPQETQYF
abundance: few
d_gene: NA
v_gene: TRBV15
j_gene: TRBJ2-5

CDR3nt: TGCGCCAGCAGCCGCTCCGGGGGGGTATCCCTTGAAGAGACCCAGTACTTC
CDR3aa: CASSRSGGVSLEETQYF
abundance: NA
d_gene: TRBD2
v_gene: TRBV5-1
j_gene: TRBJ2-5

CDR3nt: TGTGCCAGCAGTCCGGGACAGGCCCTCGAGCAGTACTTC
CDR3aa: CASSPGQALEQYF
abundance: NA
d_gene: TRBD1
v_gene: TRBV12-3/TRBV12-4
j_gene: TRBJ2-7

CDR3nt: TGTGCTAGTGGTTCCCATACTAGCGGCGGGGATGAGCAGTTCTTC
CDR3aa: CASGSHTSGGDEQFF
abundance: few
d_gene: TRBD2
v_gene: TRBV12-5
j_gene: TRBJ2-1

CDR3nt: TGTGCCAGCAGCGCCGGGACAGGTGGATTCTATAGCAATCAGCCCCAGCATTTT
CDR3aa: CASSAGTGGFYSNQPQHF
abundance: NA
d_gene: TRBD1
v_gene: TRBV7-6
j_gene: TRBJ1-5

CDR3nt: TGCAGTGCTCCGCCGGCTAGCGGCTCCTACGAGCAGTACTTC
CDR3aa: CSAPPASGSYEQYF
abundance: NA
d_gene: TRBD2
v_gene: TRBV20-1
j_gene: TRBJ2-7

CDR3nt: TGTGCCAGCATTCCGGGACCGCTAGCCAAAAACATTCAGTACTTC
CDR3aa: CASIPGPLAKNIQYF
abundance: few
d_gene: NA
v_gene: TRBV7-9
j_gene: TRBJ2-4

CDR3nt: TGCAGTGCAGCCTGGGGGGCTTCTCAAGAGACCCAGTACTTC
CDR3aa: CSAAWGASQETQYF
abundance: NA
d_gene: NA
v_gene: TRBV20-1
j_gene: TRBJ2-5

CDR3nt: TGTGCCAGCAGCCGGACTAGCGGGGGAGACTACGAGCAGTACTTC
CDR3aa: CASSRTSGGDYEQYF
abundance: many
d_gene: TRBD2
v_gene: TRBV7-2
j_gene: TRBJ2-7

CDR3nt: TGTGCCAGCAGCTTAGACCTAGACAGTTTCCGCTACGAGCAGTACTTC
CDR3aa: CASSLDLDSFRYEQYF
abundance: many
d_gene: NA
v_gene: TRBV7-2
j_gene: TRBJ2-7

CDR3nt: TGTGCCAGCAGCCAAGGTTTTAGCGGGAGGTCCTTAGGGGAGCAGTTCTTC
CDR3aa: CASSQGFSGRSLGEQFF
abundance: once
d_gene: TRBD2
v_gene: TRBV14
j_gene: TRBJ2-1